This T cell receptor beta chain emerged from a study of blood T cell repertoires in COVID-19. Overall study: Sources were T cells, B-cell-depleted T cells, or PBMCs; the material itself was cDNA or gDNA.

Source study methods: Amplification with reference gene primers provided the estimates of nucleated cell counts. The assay was immunoSEQ multiplex PCR, and TCRdb's table has in-frame clones only and misses some. Clone size and V and J calls were adopted from that table, with D and trimming inferred from the DNA. The sample has 250,000 or so clones, about 85% seen once. The germline CDR1 and CDR2 sequences are LNHNV and YYDKDF (reference sequence). Unmatched junction bases numbered 9, after V lost 1 base and J lost 5 bases. The CDR3 extends over 16 amino acids. What was sequenced was peripheral blood. The chain links TRBV15 to TRBJ2-3; 7 bases match TRBD1. The sequence came from a man in his thirties or forties who had recovered from COVID-19. The CDR3 coding sequence is TGTGCCACCAGCAGAGCCCCCGGGACAGAGAAAGATACGCAGTATTTT. Amino acids: CATSRAPGTEKDTQYF.